This TCR beta chain is from a study of T-cell memory formation after mild COVID-19. This clonotype appeared a few times. Its antigen is not identified. General study points: Some clones that responded turned up in pre-infection memory, which suggests that cross-reactive memory joined in. Clones that contracted from day 15 to 85 were balanced CD4/CD8, while later expanders leaned CD4+. Contracting CD4+ clones lay largely in CM and EM, with CD8+ ones residing in EMRA. A second wave of clones peaked on day 37, and their SARS-CoV-2 specificity went unconfirmed.

With 8 bases removed from V and 0 bases from J, the gap between germline ends came to 13 bases. The CDR3 consists of 14 residues. TCRdb used MiXCR to reprocess the 5' RACE reads, holding one entry per CDR3 protein. Among about 340,000 distinct CDR3 sequences listed, around 15% were seen once. This TCR derives from a man younger than 30 who had mild COVID-19 (a few samples of this study predate the infection). Cell type and time point are not known. Sequencing used PBMCs or a T cell subset sorted from them (not recorded which). The rearrangement uses TRBV12-3 or TRBV12-4 and TRBJ2-5; perhaps TRBD2 as D (6 bases). This CDR3 is CASRISGDQETQYF. CDR3 nucleotide sequence: TGTGCCAGCCGGATCTCGGGGGACCAAGAGACCCAGTACTTC.